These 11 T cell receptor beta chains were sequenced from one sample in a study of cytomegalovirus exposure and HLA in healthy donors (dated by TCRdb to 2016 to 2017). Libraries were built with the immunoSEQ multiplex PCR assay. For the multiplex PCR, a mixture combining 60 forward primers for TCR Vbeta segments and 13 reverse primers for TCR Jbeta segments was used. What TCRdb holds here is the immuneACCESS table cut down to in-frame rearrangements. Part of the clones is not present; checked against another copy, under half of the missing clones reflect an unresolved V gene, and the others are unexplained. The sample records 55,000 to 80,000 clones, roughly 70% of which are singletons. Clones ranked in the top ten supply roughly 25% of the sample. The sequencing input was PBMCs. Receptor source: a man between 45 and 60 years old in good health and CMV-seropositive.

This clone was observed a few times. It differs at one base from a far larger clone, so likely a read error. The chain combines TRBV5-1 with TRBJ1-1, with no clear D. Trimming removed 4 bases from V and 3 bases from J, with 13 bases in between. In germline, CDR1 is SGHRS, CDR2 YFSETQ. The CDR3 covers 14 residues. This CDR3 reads CASSPSRRYTEAFF. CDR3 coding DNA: TGCGCCAGCAGCCCCTCCAGGCGTTACACTGAAGCTTTCTTT.

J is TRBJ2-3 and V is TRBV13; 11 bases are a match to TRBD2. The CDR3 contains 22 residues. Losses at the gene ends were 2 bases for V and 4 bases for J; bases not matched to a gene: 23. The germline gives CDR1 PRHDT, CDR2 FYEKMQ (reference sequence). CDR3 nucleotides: TGTGCCAGCAGCTTACCGGGACTAGCGGCAAGGGGCCCGGGAGATTGGGCAGATACGCAGTATTTT. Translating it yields CASSLPGLAARGPGDWADTQYF.

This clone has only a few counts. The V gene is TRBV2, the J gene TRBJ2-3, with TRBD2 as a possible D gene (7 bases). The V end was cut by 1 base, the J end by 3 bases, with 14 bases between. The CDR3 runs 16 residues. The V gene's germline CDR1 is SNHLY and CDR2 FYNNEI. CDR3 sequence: CASSEGRTRGTDTQYF. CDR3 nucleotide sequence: TGTGCCAGCAGTGAAGGGAGGACTAGGGGGACAGATACGCAGTATTTT.

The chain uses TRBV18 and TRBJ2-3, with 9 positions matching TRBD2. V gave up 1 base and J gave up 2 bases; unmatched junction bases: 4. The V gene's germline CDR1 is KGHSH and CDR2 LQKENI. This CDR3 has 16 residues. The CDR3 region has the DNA TGTGCCAGCTCACCACTGGCGGGAGGGCTCACAGATACGCAGTATTTT. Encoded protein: CASSPLAGGLTDTQYF.

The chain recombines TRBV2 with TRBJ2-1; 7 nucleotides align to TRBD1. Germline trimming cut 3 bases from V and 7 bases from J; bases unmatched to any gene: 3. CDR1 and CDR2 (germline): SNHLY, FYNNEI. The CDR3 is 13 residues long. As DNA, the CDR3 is TGTGCCAGCAGTGAGACAGGGCGTAATGAGCAGTTCTTC. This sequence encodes CASSETGRNEQFF. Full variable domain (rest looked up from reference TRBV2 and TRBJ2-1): EPEVTQTPSHQVTQMGQEVILRCVPISNHLYFYWYRQILGQKVEFLVSFYNNEISEKSEIFDDQFSVERPDGSNFTLKIRSTKLEDSAMYFCASSETGRNEQFFGPGTRLTVL.

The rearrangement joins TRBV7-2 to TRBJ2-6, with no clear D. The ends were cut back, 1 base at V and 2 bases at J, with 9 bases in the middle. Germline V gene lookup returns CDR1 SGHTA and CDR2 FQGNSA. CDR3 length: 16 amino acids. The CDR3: CASSLDSTPGANVLTF. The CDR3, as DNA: TGTGCCAGCAGCTTAGACTCTACGCCTGGGGCCAACGTCCTGACTTTC. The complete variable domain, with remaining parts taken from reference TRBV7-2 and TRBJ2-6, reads GAGVSQSPSNKVTEKGKDVELRCDPISGHTALYWYRQSLGQGLEFLIYFQGNSAPDKSGLPSDRFSAERTGGSVSTLTIQRTQQEDSAVYLCASSLDSTPGANVLTFGAGSRLTVL.

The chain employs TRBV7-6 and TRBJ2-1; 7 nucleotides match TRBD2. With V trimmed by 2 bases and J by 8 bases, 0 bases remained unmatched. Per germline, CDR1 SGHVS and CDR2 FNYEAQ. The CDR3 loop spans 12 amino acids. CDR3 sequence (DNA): TGTGCCAGCAGCTTACGGGGGGATGAGCAGTTCTTC. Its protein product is CASSLRGDEQFF.

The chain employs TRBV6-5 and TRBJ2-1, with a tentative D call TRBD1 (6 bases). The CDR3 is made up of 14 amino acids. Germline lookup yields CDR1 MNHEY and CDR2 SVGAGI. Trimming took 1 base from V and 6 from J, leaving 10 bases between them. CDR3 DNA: TGTGCCAGCAGTTACTTGCAGGGGCTCAATGAGCAGTTCTTC. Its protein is CASSYLQGLNEQFF.

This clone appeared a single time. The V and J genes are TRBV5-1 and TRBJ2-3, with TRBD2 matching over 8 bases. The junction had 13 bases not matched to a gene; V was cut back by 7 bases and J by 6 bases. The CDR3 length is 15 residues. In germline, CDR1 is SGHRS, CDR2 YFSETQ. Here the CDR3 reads CASCPSGRLGDTQYF. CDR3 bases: TGCGCCAGCTGCCCTAGCGGGCGCCTGGGGGATACGCAGTATTTT.

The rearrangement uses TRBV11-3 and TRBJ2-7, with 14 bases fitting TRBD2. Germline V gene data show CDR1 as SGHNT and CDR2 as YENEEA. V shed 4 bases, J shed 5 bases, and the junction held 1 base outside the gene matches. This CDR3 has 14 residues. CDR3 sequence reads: CASSSGLAGDEQYF. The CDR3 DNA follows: TGTGCCAGCAGCTCGGGACTAGCGGGAGACGAGCAGTACTTC.

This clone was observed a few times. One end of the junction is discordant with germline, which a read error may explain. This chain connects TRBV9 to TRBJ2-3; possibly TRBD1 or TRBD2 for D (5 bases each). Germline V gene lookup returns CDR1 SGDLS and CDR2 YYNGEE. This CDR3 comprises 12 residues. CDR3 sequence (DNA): TGTGCAAGCAGAGGGGGCACAGATACGCAGTATTTT. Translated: CASRGGTDTQYF.